Listed below are T cell receptor beta chains from one sample, sequenced in a study of cytomegalovirus exposure and HLA in healthy donors. Repertoires were generated with immunoSEQ multiplex PCR, while TCRdb's copy carries only in-frame clones and drops some. The repertoire holds under 250,000 clones, roughly 89% seen once, with roughly 2.5% in the top ten. Source material: PBMCs. Receptors were obtained from a man younger than 30 in good health and CMV-seronegative. The CDR3 runs from the conserved cysteine through the conserved F or W. Fields, in order: D gene, J gene, clone size, V gene, CDR3 DNA, CDR3 protein. A D gene is named only where the DNA matches it firmly. Clone size, where shown, is once, few, many, or a class for clones that have expanded.

>NA|TRBJ1-5|NA|TRBV28
TGTGCCAGCAGTTTCGGTTATAATCAGCCCCAGCATTTT
CASSFGYNQPQHF
>NA|TRBJ2-7|NA|TRBV19
TGTGCCAGTAGTATCAGGGGTTGGGCTAACGAGCAGTACTTC
CASSIRGWANEQYF
>NA|TRBJ1-1|NA|TRBV27
TGTGCCAGCAGCCTTGCAGGAACAAACATGAACACTGAAGCTTTCTTT
CASSLAGTNMNTEAFF
>NA|TRBJ1-2|few|TRBV5-4
TGTGCCAGCAGCCCAGGGTATGGTAACTATGGCTACACCTTC
CASSPGYGNYGYTF
>TRBD2|TRBJ2-7|once|TRBV10-3
TGTGCCATCAGTGACCTAGGACTAGCGGGAGTGAGGGAGCAGTACTTC
CAISDLGLAGVREQYF
>NA|TRBJ2-1|NA|TRBV7-7
TGTGCCAGCAGCTTAGAGTGGGCGGGGGCTAACAATGAGCAGTTCTTC
CASSLEWAGANNEQFF
>NA|TRBJ1-1|NA|TRBV7-6
TGTGCCAGCAGCCCTGGACAGATGAGAGTAAACACTGAAGCTTTCTTT
CASSPGQMRVNTEAFF
>TRBD1|TRBJ2-7|NA|TRBV27
TGTGCCAGCAGGACAAGGGAACCCGGGACAGCGATGTACGAGCAGTACTTC
CASRTREPGTAMYEQYF
>NA|TRBJ1-5|NA|TRBV18
TGTGCCAGCTCCCCCAAGCAGGAGGGGTCGGGTCAGCCCCAGCATTTT
CASSPKQEGSGQPQHF
>TRBD1|TRBJ1-2|NA|TRBV4-1
TGCGCCAGCAGCCGGGGACAGGTTTACTATGGCTACACCTTC
CASSRGQVYYGYTF
>NA|TRBJ2-1|NA|TRBV5-1
TGCGCCAGCAGCTTGGTGGGAGTACGCTACAATGAGCAGTTCTTC
CASSLVGVRYNEQFF
>NA|TRBJ2-5|NA|TRBV11-2
TGTGCCAGCAGCTTAGTACTGGGGGGCCAAGAGACCCAGTACTTC
CASSLVLGGQETQYF
>NA|TRBJ1-5|NA|TRBV4-3
TGCGCCAGCAGCCAAGCACTCGAGCAGCCCCAGCATTTT
CASSQALEQPQHF
>TRBD1|TRBJ2-5|NA|TRBV10-3
TGTGCCATCAGCGGGACAGGACTACAAGAGACCCAGTACTTC
CAISGTGLQETQYF
>NA|TRBJ2-3|NA|TRBV18
TGTGCCAGCTCGCCGAACAGGGATACGCAGTATTTT
CASSPNRDTQYF
>TRBD1|TRBJ2-7|few|TRBV7-6
TGTGCCAGCAGCTCGGGACAGCCTCCCTACGAGCAGTACTTC
CASSSGQPPYEQYF
>NA|TRBJ2-1|NA|TRBV7-3
TGTGCCAGCAGCTTAATAAAGGACTCTGAAGAGCAGTTCTTC
CASSLIKDSEEQFF
>NA|TRBJ1-1|once|TRBV7-2
TGTGCCAGCAGCCCAAGGTACAGGAACACTGAAGCTTTCTTT
CASSPRYRNTEAFF
>NA|TRBJ2-3|NA|TRBV4-3
TGCGCCAGCAGCCAAGATCGCTATTCCGATACGCAGTATTTT
CASSQDRYSDTQYF
>TRBD2|TRBJ2-3|NA|TRBV5-1
TGCGCCAGCAGCGGGACTAGCGGGGGGAGCACAGATACGCAGTATTTT
CASSGTSGGSTDTQYF
>NA|TRBJ1-5|few|TRBV28
TGTGCCAGCAGTTTAACGGGTCAGCCCCAGCATTTT
CASSLTGQPQHF
>TRBD1|TRBJ2-5|NA|TRBV6-5
TGTGCCAGCCGCGGACAGGGGGCGCGGACCCAGTACTTC
CASRGQGARTQYF
>NA|TRBJ2-7|NA|TRBV7-3
TGTGCCAGCAGCTTAAAAGGGGGTGAGCAGTACTTC
CASSLKGGEQYF
>NA|TRBJ2-5|once|TRBV12-5
TGTGCTAGTGGTTTGAATGCGGAGACCCAGTACTTC
CASGLNAETQYF
>NA|TRBJ1-3|NA|TRBV7-9
TGTGCCAGCAGCTTAGGCCGGATGGACTTCTCTGGAAACACCATATATTTT
CASSLGRMDFSGNTIYF
>TRBD1|TRBJ2-7|NA|TRBV4-3
TGCGCCAGCAGCCAAGGTACCCCGGGACAGGGAACCTACGAGCAGTACTTC
CASSQGTPGQGTYEQYF
>NA|TRBJ1-3|NA|TRBV10-2
TGCGCCAGCAGTGATTGGGCCTCTGGAAACACCATATATTTT
CASSDWASGNTIYF
>TRBD1|TRBJ1-6|once|TRBV28
TGTGCCAGCAGTTTATTAACAGGGGGCCCCCTCCACTTT
CASSLLTGGPLHF
>TRBD2|TRBJ2-2|NA|TRBV7-9
TGTGCCAGCAGTTCCGCGGGGGTCAACACCGGGGAGCTGTTTTTT
CASSSAGVNTGELFF
>NA|TRBJ1-1|NA|TRBV10-2
TGCGCCAGCAGCCCCGACAGAGAAGCTTTCTTT
CASSPDREAFF
>TRBD2|TRBJ2-5|NA|TRBV5-4
TGTGCCCTTGCGGGGACTAGCGGGATTCAAGAGACCCAGTACTTC
CALAGTSGIQETQYF
>NA|TRBJ2-7|NA|TRBV28
TGTGCCAGCAGTCAAGGTCCGTTAGCCAAGCAGTACTTC
CASSQGPLAKQYF
>NA|TRBJ1-6|NA|TRBV5-6
TGTGCCAGCAGCTTGGGATTCAGGATAGAGTCCTATAATTCACCCCTCCACTTT
CASSLGFRIESYNSPLHF